The table lists the clone carrying this T cell receptor (beta chain) with a count of one. Antigen: not known. V shed 5 bases and J 7 bases; nucleotides not matched to a gene: 11. From germline, CDR1 is KGHSH and CDR2 LQKENI. The CDR3 length is 16 residues. Researchers ran the PCR with 60 Vbeta and 13 Jbeta primers. Method: immunoSEQ multiplex PCR; TCRdb's copy keeps in-frame clones and lacks some. The sample carries some 170,000 clones, roughly 76% recorded once. The data were obtained in a study of cytomegalovirus exposure and HLA in healthy donors. Overall study context: A prior study identified 100 million to 130 million unique TCR beta sequences from 180 million or so T cells.

Study results and caveats: The study put some 160 TCR beta chains on its list as cytomegalovirus-associated. V- and J-gene trimming in TCR beta was tied to a missense DCLRE1C variant by an analysis performed later. Reports state that TCR beta sequences accurately predicted most subjects' HLA-A and HLA-B alleles.

J is TRBJ2-7 and V is TRBV18; TRBD2 matches 13 bases. The sequence was collected from a woman between 18 and 29 years old in good health and CMV-seropositive. The sequencing input was PBMCs. CDR3 in DNA: TGTGCCAGCTCAACAGGCACTAGCGGGGGGGCGGAGGAGCAGTACTTC. This encodes CASSTGTSGGAEEQYF.